A selection of T cell receptor beta chains follows, all from one sample in a study of blood T cell repertoires in COVID-19. The assay was immunoSEQ multiplex PCR, and TCRdb's table has in-frame clones only and misses some. The sample lists 56,000 or so clones; under 90% were seen once. Specimen: peripheral blood. These receptors came from an elderly woman with acute or convalescent COVID-19. CDR3s include the opening cysteine and the closing phenylalanine or tryptophan. The D gene is left open where the match is weak. Clone size appears in some rows only: once, few, many, or a class for an expanded clone.

abundance: once; v_gene: TRBV29-1; d_gene: TRBD1; j_gene: TRBJ1-2; CDR3aa: CSVGPGTGYGYTF; CDR3nt: TGCAGCGTCGGCCCTGGGACAGGCTATGGCTACACCTTC
abundance: once; v_gene: TRBV30; d_gene: .; j_gene: TRBJ1-2; CDR3aa: CAWTRVREDYGYTF; CDR3nt: TGTGCCTGGACCCGGGTCAGGGAGGACTATGGCTACACCTTC
abundance: .; v_gene: TRBV10-2; d_gene: TRBD1; j_gene: TRBJ1-2; CDR3aa: CATTGGNGYTF; CDR3nt: TGCGCCACCACAGGGGGCAATGGCTACACCTTC
abundance: .; v_gene: TRBV3-1/TRBV3-2; d_gene: .; j_gene: TRBJ1-1; CDR3aa: CASSQDQVNTEAFF; CDR3nt: TGTGCCAGCAGCCAAGATCAGGTGAACACTGAAGCTTTCTTT
abundance: .; v_gene: TRBV9; d_gene: .; j_gene: TRBJ1-2; CDR3aa: CASSSSLGAGLNYGYTF; CDR3nt: TGTGCCAGCAGCTCTAGTCTGGGAGCGGGGTTAAACTATGGCTACACCTTC
abundance: once; v_gene: TRBV6-5; d_gene: TRBD1; j_gene: TRBJ1-1; CDR3aa: CASRMNEQGMSAFF; CDR3nt: TGTGCCAGCAGAATGAATGAACAGGGGATGTCAGCTTTCTTT
abundance: .; v_gene: TRBV19; d_gene: .; j_gene: TRBJ2-2; CDR3aa: CASRVQGNAGELFF; CDR3nt: TGTGCCAGTAGAGTACAGGGCAACGCCGGGGAGCTGTTTTTT
abundance: .; v_gene: TRBV7-2; d_gene: TRBD1; j_gene: TRBJ1-4; CDR3aa: CASSLGDSATNEKLFF; CDR3nt: TGTGCCAGCAGCTTAGGGGACAGTGCAACTAATGAAAAACTGTTTTTT
abundance: .; v_gene: TRBV30; d_gene: .; j_gene: TRBJ2-6; CDR3aa: CAWSFGGSSGANVLTF; CDR3nt: TGTGCCTGGAGTTTTGGGGGCAGCTCTGGGGCCAACGTCCTGACTTTC
abundance: .; v_gene: TRBV6-1; d_gene: .; j_gene: TRBJ1-2; CDR3aa: CASSEPGLSYGYTF; CDR3nt: TGTGCCAGCAGTGAGCCAGGTCTAAGCTATGGCTACACCTTC
abundance: .; v_gene: TRBV23-1; d_gene: TRBD1; j_gene: TRBJ2-5; CDR3aa: CASSQSTPDRAQETQYF; CDR3nt: TGCGCCAGCAGTCAATCTACTCCCGACAGGGCTCAAGAGACCCAGTACTTC
abundance: .; v_gene: TRBV2; d_gene: .; j_gene: TRBJ2-5; CDR3aa: CASRAGRTNQETQYF; CDR3nt: TGTGCCAGCAGGGCGGGACGGACCAACCAAGAGACCCAGTACTTC
abundance: .; v_gene: TRBV25-1; d_gene: .; j_gene: TRBJ2-1; CDR3aa: CASSAGLFYNEQFF; CDR3nt: TGTGCCAGCAGTGCGGGACTCTTCTACAATGAGCAGTTCTTC
abundance: .; v_gene: TRBV29-1; d_gene: .; j_gene: TRBJ1-1; CDR3aa: CSVEPPIGTEAFF; CDR3nt: TGCAGCGTTGAGCCCCCTATCGGGACTGAAGCTTTCTTT
abundance: .; v_gene: TRBV5-5; d_gene: .; j_gene: TRBJ1-6; CDR3aa: CASSWTQGRNSPLHF; CDR3nt: TGTGCCAGCAGCTGGACCCAGGGCAGGAATTCACCCCTCCACTTT
abundance: few; v_gene: TRBV2; d_gene: .; j_gene: TRBJ1-2; CDR3aa: CASTTGLDYGYTF; CDR3nt: TGTGCCAGCACTACGGGGTTGGACTATGGCTACACCTTC
abundance: .; v_gene: TRBV5-5; d_gene: TRBD1; j_gene: TRBJ1-2; CDR3aa: CASSRQGGRVYYGYTF; CDR3nt: TGTGCCAGCAGCCGACAGGGAGGACGGGTATACTATGGCTACACCTTC
abundance: .; v_gene: TRBV9; d_gene: .; j_gene: TRBJ1-5; CDR3aa: CASSGNSSNQPQHF; CDR3nt: TGTGCCAGCAGCGGAAACAGTTCCAATCAGCCCCAGCATTTT
abundance: .; v_gene: TRBV19; d_gene: .; j_gene: TRBJ1-5; CDR3aa: CASSQGTGNQPQHF; CDR3nt: TGTGCCAGTAGTCAGGGGACGGGCAATCAGCCCCAGCATTTT
abundance: .; v_gene: TRBV6-5; d_gene: .; j_gene: TRBJ2-1; CDR3aa: CASSYSGTQKGQFF; CDR3nt: TGTGCCAGCAGTTACTCCGGGACTCAGAAAGGGCAGTTCTTC
abundance: .; v_gene: TRBV11-2; d_gene: .; j_gene: TRBJ2-7; CDR3aa: CASSFSGFEQYF; CDR3nt: TGTGCCAGCAGCTTCTCAGGGTTCGAGCAGTACTTC
abundance: .; v_gene: TRBV27; d_gene: TRBD1; j_gene: TRBJ2-7; CDR3aa: CASSLYTGTDYEQYF; CDR3nt: TGTGCCAGCAGTTTATATACCGGGACAGACTACGAGCAGTACTTC
abundance: .; v_gene: TRBV5-1; d_gene: TRBD1; j_gene: TRBJ1-5; CDR3aa: CASSVTGDSSQPQHF; CDR3nt: TGCGCCAGCAGCGTGACAGGGGATTCTAGTCAGCCCCAGCATTTT
abundance: .; v_gene: TRBV25-1; d_gene: .; j_gene: TRBJ1-3; CDR3aa: CASSESSAGSGNTIYF; CDR3nt: TGTGCCAGCAGTGAATCCAGCGCTGGCTCTGGAAACACCATATATTTT
abundance: .; v_gene: TRBV3-1/TRBV3-2; d_gene: .; j_gene: TRBJ2-7; CDR3aa: CASAGMSYEQYF; CDR3nt: TGTGCCAGCGCGGGGATGTCCTACGAGCAGTACTTC
abundance: .; v_gene: TRBV2; d_gene: TRBD2; j_gene: TRBJ2-1; CDR3aa: CASSDPAGGDNEQFF; CDR3nt: TGTGCCAGCAGTGACCCAGCGGGGGGGGACAATGAGCAGTTCTTC
abundance: .; v_gene: TRBV7-2; d_gene: TRBD2; j_gene: TRBJ2-3; CDR3aa: CASSSQGRGGADTQYF; CDR3nt: TGTGCCAGCAGCTCCCAAGGGCGGGGGGGCGCAGATACGCAGTATTTT
abundance: .; v_gene: TRBV5-1; d_gene: .; j_gene: TRBJ2-4; CDR3aa: CASRRDWVKNIQYF; CDR3nt: TGCGCCAGCCGGCGGGACTGGGTCAAAAACATTCAGTACTTC
abundance: .; v_gene: TRBV19; d_gene: TRBD1; j_gene: TRBJ1-2; CDR3aa: CASSIERGGDRKKVTYGYTF; CDR3nt: TGTGCCAGTAGTATAGAGCGCGGCGGGGACAGGAAAAAGGTTACCTATGGCTACACCTTC
abundance: .; v_gene: TRBV28; d_gene: .; j_gene: TRBJ2-3; CDR3aa: CASSPNTDTQYF; CDR3nt: TGTGCCAGCAGTCCCAACACAGATACGCAGTATTTT
abundance: .; v_gene: TRBV5-1; d_gene: TRBD1; j_gene: TRBJ2-1; CDR3aa: CASSFGQGVFDEQFF; CDR3nt: TGCGCCAGCAGCTTTGGACAGGGGGTCTTCGATGAGCAGTTCTTC
abundance: .; v_gene: TRBV6-5; d_gene: TRBD1; j_gene: TRBJ1-2; CDR3aa: CASSWDRAEGYTF; CDR3nt: TGTGCCAGCAGTTGGGACAGGGCAGAAGGCTACACCTTC
abundance: .; v_gene: TRBV4-1; d_gene: .; j_gene: TRBJ1-2; CDR3aa: CASSQENGLANYGYTF; CDR3nt: TGCGCCAGCAGCCAAGAAAACGGGTTAGCTAACTATGGCTACACCTTC